The rows below give T cell receptor beta chains drawn from one sample of a study of molecular identifiers for immune sequencing clone quantification. TCRdb re-called the PCR reads through MiXCR, storing one row per CDR3 protein. This sample yields about 630,000 distinct CDR3 sequences, of which 25% are seen a single time; about 0.73% belongs to the top ten. The sequenced material came from naive CD8+ T cells from blood, with Jurkat cell RNA spiked in. These receptors came from a human donor in good health. Some libraries in this study had Jurkat cell RNA spiked in. The CDR3 runs from the conserved cysteine through the conserved F or W. A D gene is named only where the DNA matches it firmly. Size values are once, few and many counts, or a class for expanded clones, and some rows have none.

TGTGCCAGCAGCCAATCAGAAGGGCGCACTGAAGCTTTCTTT,CASSQSEGRTEAFF,.,TRBJ1-1,TRBV16,.
TGTGCCAGCAGCGTAGACGGGACAGGGTCCTATGGCTACACCTTC,CASSVDGTGSYGYTF,TRBD1,TRBJ1-2,TRBV9,few
TGTGCCAGCAGTTGCTCAGGGCGCCAGGGGACCACAGATACGCAGTATTTT,CASSCSGRQGTTDTQYF,.,TRBJ2-3,TRBV6-5,.
TGTGCCAGCAGCTACTACACCGGGGAGCTGTTTTTT,CASSYYTGELFF,.,TRBJ2-2,TRBV7-9,many
TGCGCCAGCAGCCAAGATACGGGGGGGCCTGACAATGAGCAGTTCTTC,CASSQDTGGPDNEQFF,TRBD2,TRBJ2-1,TRBV4-3,many
TGTGCCACCAGTGGACAGGGATTAAGCGGGAACACCGGGGAGCTGTTTTTT,CATSGQGLSGNTGELFF,TRBD1,TRBJ2-2,TRBV24-1,.
TGTGCTAGTGGTCCCTCTTCCAATTACGCCTACGAGCAGTACTTC,CASGPSSNYAYEQYF,.,TRBJ2-7,TRBV12-5,.
TGTGCCAGCAGCCAGTTAATCGAGGGCACTGAAGCTTTCTTT,CASSQLIEGTEAFF,.,TRBJ1-1,TRBV3-1,.
TGTGCCAGCAGTCCGGGATCCTGGGCAGGTACGCATTATTTT,CASSPGSWAGTHYF,.,TRBJ2-3,TRBV6-2/TRBV6-3,.
TGCGCCAGCAGCCAAAAGGGCGGGGGATACGAGCAGTACTTC,CASSQKGGGYEQYF,TRBD2,TRBJ2-7,TRBV4-1,few
TGTGCCAGCAGTGAATTTGGGTTCAGTGAGCAGTTCTTC,CASSEFGFSEQFF,.,TRBJ2-1,TRBV25-1,few
TGCAGTGCTAGAGGACCGGGCCGTACTAGCGGTTCCTACGAGCAGTACTTC,CSARGPGRTSGSYEQYF,TRBD2,TRBJ2-7,TRBV20-1,many
TGCGCCAGCAGCCAAGTGTCTACCGGGGAGCTGTTTTTT,CASSQVSTGELFF,.,TRBJ2-2,TRBV4-1,.
TGTGCCAGCAGTCCCGGAGTGTACACTGAAGCTTTCTTT,CASSPGVYTEAFF,.,TRBJ1-1,TRBV12-3/TRBV12-4,many
TGTGCCAGCACGCCAGTAGCGGGAGGCACAGATACGCAGTATTTT,CASTPVAGGTDTQYF,TRBD2,TRBJ2-3,TRBV6-5,.
TGTGCCAGCAGTTATGGACAGGGGTTAGAGACCCAGTACTTC,CASSYGQGLETQYF,TRBD1,TRBJ2-5,TRBV6-5,many
TGCGCCAGCCGGGACTACGGGAATGAGCAGTTCTTC,CASRDYGNEQFF,TRBD2,TRBJ2-1,TRBV4-3,.
TGTGCCGCGTCCGCTCCCACCCAGGGAATCACTGAAGCTTTCTTT,CAASAPTQGITEAFF,.,TRBJ1-1,TRBV13,many
TGTGCCAGCAGTTACCGGGACGGGTTATGCGAGCAGTACTTC,CASSYRDGLCEQYF,.,TRBJ2-7,TRBV6-5,.
TGTGCCAGCAGCTTAGAGGTCACAGATACGCAGTATTTT,CASSLEVTDTQYF,.,TRBJ2-3,TRBV7-6,many
TGTGCCAGCACCATAAGCGAGGGTAGCACAGATACGCAGTATTTT,CASTISEGSTDTQYF,.,TRBJ2-3,TRBV28,many
TGTGCCTGGAGTATCACCGGGGAGCTGTTTTTT,CAWSITGELFF,.,TRBJ2-2,TRBV30,many
TGTGCCAGCAGAGTAGGGGAGAGCTCCTACGAGCAGTACTTC,CASRVGESSYEQYF,.,TRBJ2-7,TRBV27,.
TGTGCCAGCAGCGAAAGGGGAAAAGAGACCCAGTACTTC,CASSERGKETQYF,.,TRBJ2-5,TRBV6-4,.
TGTGCCACCCTACACCGGAGCTCTGGAAACACCATATATTTT,CATLHRSSGNTIYF,.,TRBJ1-3,TRBV7-9,many
TGTGCCAGCAGTCTGGCCCGCACCAATGAGCAGTTCTTC,CASSLARTNEQFF,.,TRBJ2-1,TRBV28,many
TGTGCCAGCAGCCAAGACATGTGGAGAAGCGGGGGATACCAAGAGACCCAGTACTTC,CASSQDMWRSGGYQETQYF,TRBD2,TRBJ2-5,TRBV3-1,.
TGTGCCAGCAGTTTAATTCAGGGGCAGGAGACCCAGTACTTC,CASSLIQGQETQYF,.,TRBJ2-5,TRBV28,many
TGTGCCAGCAGCTTATGGGGGCTTGAGCTGTTTTTT,CASSLWGLELFF,.,TRBJ2-2,TRBV7-6,many
TGTGCCAGCAGAACTTACAACAGGGGGGTCCACGAGCAGTACTTC,CASRTYNRGVHEQYF,TRBD1,TRBJ2-7,TRBV5-4,many
TGTGCCAGCAGGTCCCGGGACAGTTACTTATATGGCTACACCTTC,CASRSRDSYLYGYTF,TRBD1,TRBJ1-2,TRBV5-6,.
TGTGCCAGCAGTCGCCGGCCTCCCGAGGCGGACTACAATGAGCAGTTCTTC,CASSRRPPEADYNEQFF,.,TRBJ2-1,TRBV2,once
TGTGCCTGGAGTGTACTGGACCCCGGTGAGCAGTTCTTC,CAWSVLDPGEQFF,.,TRBJ2-1,TRBV30,many
TGTGCCAGCAGCCCGAGTAAGATAGTGGTCAATGAGCAGTTCTTC,CASSPSKIVVNEQFF,.,TRBJ2-1,TRBV6-1,.
TGTGCCAGCAGGGGAACTAGCGGACCCTACGAGCAGTACTTC,CASRGTSGPYEQYF,TRBD2,TRBJ2-7,TRBV28,.
TGTGCCAGCAGCTTAGAAGCGGGAGGGAGTTACAATGAGCAGTTCTTC,CASSLEAGGSYNEQFF,TRBD2,TRBJ2-1,TRBV7-3,.
TGTGCCAGCAGCCCGACAGGGGCTGGTGAAGCTTTCTTT,CASSPTGAGEAFF,TRBD1,TRBJ1-1,TRBV7-9,many
TGTGCCAGCAGCCAAGACATTACAGTTCCCTACTCTGGAAACACCATATATTTT,CASSQDITVPYSGNTIYF,.,TRBJ1-3,TRBV3-1,.
TGTGCCAGCAGGGGACTAGCAGAGACCCAGTACTTC,CASRGLAETQYF,TRBD2,TRBJ2-5,TRBV12-3/TRBV12-4,many
TGTGCCAGCAGTTCCTTAGCGGTATTGAGCACAGATACGCAGTATTTT,CASSSLAVLSTDTQYF,.,TRBJ2-3,TRBV27,.
TGTGCCAGCAGCCCTCCGGGACAGGGGACGCGAGGGGACACTGAAGCTTTCTTT,CASSPPGQGTRGDTEAFF,TRBD1,TRBJ1-1,TRBV5-4,.
TGTGCCAGCAGCTCCTACGATCGAAACACCATATATTTT,CASSSYDRNTIYF,.,TRBJ1-3,TRBV9,many
TGTGCCAGCAGTCCGGGTGTTGTCGGGATCATTCAGTACTTC,CASSPGVVGIIQYF,.,TRBJ2-4,TRBV6-5,many
TGCAGTGCTAGGACGACAGGGCCCACCGGGGAGCTGTTTTTT,CSARTTGPTGELFF,TRBD1,TRBJ2-2,TRBV20-1,.
TGTGCCAGTAGTATCGGGACTAGCGAAACAGATACGCAGTATTTT,CASSIGTSETDTQYF,TRBD2,TRBJ2-3,TRBV19,many
TGCGCCAGCAGCCAAGATCGGCAGACAGGCTTCTTCAATTCACCCCTCCACTTT,CASSQDRQTGFFNSPLHF,.,TRBJ1-6,TRBV4-3,many
TGCAGTGCTGGAGACGGGGGCCCGGAGACCCAGTACTTC,CSAGDGGPETQYF,.,TRBJ2-5,TRBV20-1,.
TGTGCCAGCAGCTTAGCGTCGGGCGCACCCAGCACAGATACGCAGTATTTT,CASSLASGAPSTDTQYF,.,TRBJ2-3,TRBV7-6,.
TGCAGCGTTGAAGTATTTGGCAGCTATGGCTACACCTTC,CSVEVFGSYGYTF,.,TRBJ1-2,TRBV29-1,many
TGTGCCAGTACTTTCGGGACAGGGACCACAGATACGCAGTATTTT,CASTFGTGTTDTQYF,TRBD1,TRBJ2-3,TRBV19,few
TGCAGCGTTGAGACGTGGGGGAGAGCGGAGACCCAGTACTTC,CSVETWGRAETQYF,.,TRBJ2-5,TRBV29-1,many
TGTGCCAGCAGCTTAGGTGACGCGAACACCGGGGAGCTGTTTTTT,CASSLGDANTGELFF,.,TRBJ2-2,TRBV13,few
TGTGCCTGGAGACCCAATCGTAGCTCGGGGAGGTCCGTCGGTGAGCAGTTCTTC,CAWRPNRSSGRSVGEQFF,.,TRBJ2-1,TRBV30,many